This T cell receptor (beta chain) appears in the sequencing data of a study of cytomegalovirus exposure and HLA in healthy donors. Study-level points and caveats: Associated with HLA alleles at 0.05 false discovery rate in a later analysis were 16,951 TCR beta sequences. The authors later linked a missense DCLRE1C variant to TCR beta V- and J-gene trimming.

As for the donors, each was a healthy bone marrow donor. This CDR3 region has 16 residues. From germline, CDR1 is GTSNPN and CDR2 SVGIG (reference sequence). The V segment lost 2 bases and the J segment 10 bases; nucleotides outside the gene matches: 13. The PCR was carried out with 60 Vbeta primers and 13 Jbeta primers. The method was immunoSEQ multiplex PCR; TCRdb's version includes in-frame clones alone and lacks a portion of them. The sample includes about 190,000 clones, approximately 75% of them seen just once. In the case of this clone: Its antigen is still unknown.

The receptor was isolated from a man aged 25-40 years in good health and CMV-seropositive. The genes are TRBV30 and TRBJ1-6; 8 bases map to TRBD1. Specimen: PBMCs. This CDR3 reads CAWSTRTGTRGSPLHF. Here the CDR3 DNA reads TGTGCCTGGAGTACCCGGACAGGGACAAGGGGATCACCCCTCCACTTT.